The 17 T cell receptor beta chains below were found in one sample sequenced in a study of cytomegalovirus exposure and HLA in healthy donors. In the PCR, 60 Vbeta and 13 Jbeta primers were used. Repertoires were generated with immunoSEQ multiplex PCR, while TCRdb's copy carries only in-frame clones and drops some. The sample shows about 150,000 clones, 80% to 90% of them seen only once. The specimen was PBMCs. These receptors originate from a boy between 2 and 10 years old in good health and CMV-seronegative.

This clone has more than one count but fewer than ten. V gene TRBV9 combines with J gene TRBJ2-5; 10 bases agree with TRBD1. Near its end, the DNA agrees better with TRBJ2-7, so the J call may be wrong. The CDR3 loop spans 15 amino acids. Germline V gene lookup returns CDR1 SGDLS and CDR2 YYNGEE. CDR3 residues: CASSPHGTGVDEQYF. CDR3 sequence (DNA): TGTGCCAGCAGCCCCCATGGGACAGGGGTCGACGAGCAGTACTTC.

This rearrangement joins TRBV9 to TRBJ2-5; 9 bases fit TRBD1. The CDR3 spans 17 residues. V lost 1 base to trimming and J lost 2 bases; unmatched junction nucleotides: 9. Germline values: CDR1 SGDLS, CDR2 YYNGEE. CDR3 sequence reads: CASSVSGQGRLQETQYF. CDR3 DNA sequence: TGTGCCAGCAGCGTATCGGGACAGGGACGTTTGCAAGAGACCCAGTACTTC.

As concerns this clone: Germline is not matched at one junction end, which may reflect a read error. CDR3 residues: CANMIRDSGYTRELFF. DNA for the CDR3: TGTGCCAACATGATCCGGGACAGCGGTTACACCCGGGAGCTGTTTTTT. The V and J genes are TRBV27 and TRBJ2-2, with 7 positions matching TRBD1. CDR1 is MNHEY and CDR2 is SMNVEV in the germline V gene (reference sequence). The CDR3 is 16 amino acids.

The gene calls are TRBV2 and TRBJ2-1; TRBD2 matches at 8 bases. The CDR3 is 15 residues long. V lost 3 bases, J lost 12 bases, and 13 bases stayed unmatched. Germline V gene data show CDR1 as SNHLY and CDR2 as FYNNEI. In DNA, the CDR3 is TGTGCCAGCAGTGACAGTTTCTCTAGGGCGGGGGGGCAGTTCTTC. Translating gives CASSDSFSRAGGQFF.

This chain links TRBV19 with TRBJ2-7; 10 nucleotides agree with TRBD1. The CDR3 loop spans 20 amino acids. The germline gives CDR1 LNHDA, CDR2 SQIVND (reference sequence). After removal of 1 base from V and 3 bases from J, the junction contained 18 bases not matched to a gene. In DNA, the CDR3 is TGTGCCAGTAGTATAGCCGCCGTGGTCCCGGGACAGGGGAATCTCTACGAGCAGTACTTC. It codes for CASSIAAVVPGQGNLYEQYF.

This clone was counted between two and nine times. The CDR3 loop is CASSQDGTSGADTQYF. CDR3 in DNA: TGTGCCAGCAGCCAAGATGGGACTAGCGGGGCAGATACGCAGTATTTT. The V call is TRBV4-2, the J call TRBJ2-3, with 13 nucleotides matching TRBD2. Germline CDR1 reads LGHNA; CDR2 reads YNFKEQ. V shed 0 bases and J 4 bases; nucleotides not matched to a gene: 1. CDR3 length: 16 residues.

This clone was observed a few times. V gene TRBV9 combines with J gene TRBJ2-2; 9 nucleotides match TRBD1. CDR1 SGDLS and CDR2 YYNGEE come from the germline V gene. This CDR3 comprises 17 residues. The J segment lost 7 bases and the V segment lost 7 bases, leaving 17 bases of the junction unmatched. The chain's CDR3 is CASGNNRDRASSGELFF. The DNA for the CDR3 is TGTGCCAGCGGAAACAACCGGGACAGGGCCTCGAGCGGGGAGCTGTTTTTT.

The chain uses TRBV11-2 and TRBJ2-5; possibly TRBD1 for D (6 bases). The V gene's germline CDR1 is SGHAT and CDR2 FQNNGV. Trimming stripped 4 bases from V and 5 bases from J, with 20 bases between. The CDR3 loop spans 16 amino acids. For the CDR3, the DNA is TGTGCCAGCAGCTCCCGGCAGGGGTGGATGGATGAGACCCAGTACTTC. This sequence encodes CASSSRQGWMDETQYF.

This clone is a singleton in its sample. The CDR3 DNA reads as TGTGCCAGCGGATACCCCTTAGCGGGGTTAAGCACCGGGGAGCTGTTTTTT. Residues: CASGYPLAGLSTGELFF. V and J are TRBV7-8 and TRBJ2-2; 8 bases align to TRBD2. CDR1 SGHVS and CDR2 FQNEAQ come from the germline V gene. CDR3 length: 17 residues. V lost 8 bases to trimming and J lost 4 bases; unmatched junction nucleotides: 15.

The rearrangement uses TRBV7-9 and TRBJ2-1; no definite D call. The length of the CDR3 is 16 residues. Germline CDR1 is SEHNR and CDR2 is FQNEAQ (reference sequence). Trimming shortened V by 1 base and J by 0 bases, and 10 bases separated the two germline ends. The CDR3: CASSLVSWSSYNEQFF. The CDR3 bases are TGTGCCAGCAGCTTAGTTAGCTGGAGCTCCTACAATGAGCAGTTCTTC.

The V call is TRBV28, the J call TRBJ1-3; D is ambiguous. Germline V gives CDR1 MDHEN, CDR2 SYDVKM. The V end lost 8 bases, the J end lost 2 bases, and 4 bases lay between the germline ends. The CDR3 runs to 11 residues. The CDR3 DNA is TGTGCCAGCCGTACTGGAAACACCATATATTTT. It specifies CASRTGNTIYF.

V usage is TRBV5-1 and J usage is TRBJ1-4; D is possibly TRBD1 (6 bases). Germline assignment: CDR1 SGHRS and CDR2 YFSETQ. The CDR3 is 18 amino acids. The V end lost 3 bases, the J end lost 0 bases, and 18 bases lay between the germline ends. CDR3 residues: CASSSLVRGIATNEKLFF. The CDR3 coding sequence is TGCGCCAGCAGCTCGCTGGTGAGGGGGATTGCAACTAATGAAAAACTGTTTTTT.

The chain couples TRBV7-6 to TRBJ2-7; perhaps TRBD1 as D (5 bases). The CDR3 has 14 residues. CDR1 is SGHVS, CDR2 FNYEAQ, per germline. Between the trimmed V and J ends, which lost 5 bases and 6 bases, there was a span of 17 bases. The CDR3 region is CASSAGGRVGEQYF. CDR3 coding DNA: TGTGCCAGCAGCGCCGGCGGCAGGGTAGGCGAGCAGTACTTC.

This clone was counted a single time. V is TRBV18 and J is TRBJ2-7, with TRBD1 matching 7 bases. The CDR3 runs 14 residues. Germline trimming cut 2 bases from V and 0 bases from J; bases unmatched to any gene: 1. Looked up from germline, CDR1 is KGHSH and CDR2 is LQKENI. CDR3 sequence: CASSPNRGSYEQYF. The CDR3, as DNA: TGTGCCAGCTCACCAAACAGGGGCTCCTACGAGCAGTACTTC.

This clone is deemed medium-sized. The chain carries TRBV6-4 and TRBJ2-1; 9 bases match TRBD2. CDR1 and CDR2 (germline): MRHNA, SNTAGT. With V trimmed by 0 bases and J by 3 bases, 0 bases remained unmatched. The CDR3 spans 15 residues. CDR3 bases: TGTGCCAGCAGTGACTCAGCGGGAGGCTACAATGAGCAGTTCTTC. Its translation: CASSDSAGGYNEQFF.

The CDR3 region has the DNA TGTGCCATCAGCGCAGGGTCCGAGCAGTACTTC. Its translation is CAISAGSEQYF. The gene calls are TRBV10-3 and TRBJ2-7; perhaps TRBD1 as D (5 bases). Between the trimmed V and J ends, which lost 6 bases and 6 bases, there was a span of 9 bases. There are 11 residues in the CDR3. Germline V lookup: CDR1 ENHRY, CDR2 SYGVKD.

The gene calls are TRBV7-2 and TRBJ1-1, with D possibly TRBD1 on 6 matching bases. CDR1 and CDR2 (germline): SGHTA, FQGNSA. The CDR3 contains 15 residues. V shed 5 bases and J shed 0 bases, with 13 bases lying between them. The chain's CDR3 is CASSRTTGLNTEAFF. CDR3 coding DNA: TGTGCCAGCAGCCGGACGACAGGACTGAACACTGAAGCTTTCTTT.